The rows below give T cell receptor beta chains drawn from one sample of a study of Ad26.COV2.S vaccination and SARS-CoV-2 variants. Clones were read by immunoSEQ multiplex PCR, and TCRdb kept only the in-frame ones, dropping some. The sample has fewer than 400,000 clones, 88% seen once; the top ten hold 3.5%. Sequencing was performed on peripheral blood, taken in a trial of Ad26.COV2.S vaccine versus placebo. The receptors come from a person aged 18 to 65 who received the Ad26.COV2.S COVID-19 vaccine or a placebo. Both conserved end residues are part of each CDR3.

v_call,j_call,cdr3_aa
TRBV7-9,TRBJ2-1,CASSYPGSGVYNEQFF
TRBV2,TRBJ2-7,CASSETGGNWKQYF
TRBV10-3,TRBJ1-1,CAGNRDRDTEAFF
TRBV10-1,TRBJ2-7,CASSEAGEGFEQYF
TRBV5-8,TRBJ1-1,CASSREATGETEAFF
TRBV5-6,TRBJ2-7,CASMPGTGGEQYF
TRBV5-1,TRBJ1-2,CASSGDRGLGNYGYTF
TRBV5-4,TRBJ2-5,CASSRGASGGAGETQYF
TRBV7-2,TRBJ2-2,CASSRDPGADTGELFF
TRBV3-1/TRBV3-2,TRBJ2-2,CARDRGERELFF
TRBV4-2,TRBJ2-1,CASSPELDNEQFF
TRBV7-8,TRBJ2-5,CASSLPTSVPQETQYF
TRBV29-1,TRBJ2-7,CSVDRAGTYEQYF
TRBV6-5,TRBJ1-5,CASSGGHNGEPQHF
TRBV6-5,TRBJ2-1,CASSLAGGNDEQFF
TRBV7-9,TRBJ1-5,CASSRDSQPQHF
TRBV7-2,TRBJ1-2,CASSLGGRDGYGYTF